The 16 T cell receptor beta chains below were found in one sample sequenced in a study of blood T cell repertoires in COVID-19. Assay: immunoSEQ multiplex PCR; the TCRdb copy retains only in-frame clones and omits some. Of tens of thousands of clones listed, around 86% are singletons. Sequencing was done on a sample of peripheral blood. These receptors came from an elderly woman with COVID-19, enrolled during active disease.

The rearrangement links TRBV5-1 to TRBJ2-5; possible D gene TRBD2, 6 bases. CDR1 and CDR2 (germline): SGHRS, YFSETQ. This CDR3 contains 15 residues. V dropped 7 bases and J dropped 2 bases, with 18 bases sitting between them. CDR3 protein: CASGEFRGLQETQYF. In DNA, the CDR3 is TGCGCCAGCGGGGAATTTCGCGGACTACAAGAGACCCAGTACTTC.

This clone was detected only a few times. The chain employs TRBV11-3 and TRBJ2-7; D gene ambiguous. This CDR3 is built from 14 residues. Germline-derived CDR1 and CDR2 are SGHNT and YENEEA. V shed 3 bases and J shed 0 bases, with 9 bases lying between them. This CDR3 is CASSFDFGSYEQYF. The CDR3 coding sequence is TGTGCCAGCAGCTTTGACTTTGGCTCCTACGAGCAGTACTTC. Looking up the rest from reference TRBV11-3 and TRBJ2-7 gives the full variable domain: EAGVVQSPRYKIIEKKQPVAFWCNPISGHNTLYWYLQNLGQGPELLIRYENEEAVDDSQLPKDRFSAERLKGVDSTLKIQPAELGDSAVYLCASSFDFGSYEQYFGPGTRLTVT.

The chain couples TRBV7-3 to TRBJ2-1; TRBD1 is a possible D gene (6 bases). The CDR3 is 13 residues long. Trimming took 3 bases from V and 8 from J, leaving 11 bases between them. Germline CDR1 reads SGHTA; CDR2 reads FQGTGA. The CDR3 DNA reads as TGTGCCAGCAGCTTTAAGGGGGTTCATGAGCAGTTCTTC. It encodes CASSFKGVHEQFF.

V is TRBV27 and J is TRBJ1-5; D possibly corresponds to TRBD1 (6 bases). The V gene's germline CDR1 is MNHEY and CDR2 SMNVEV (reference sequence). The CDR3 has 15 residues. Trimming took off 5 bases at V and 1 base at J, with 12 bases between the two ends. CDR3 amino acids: CASSPIRGSNQPQHF. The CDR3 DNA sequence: TGTGCCAGCAGTCCGATCAGGGGAAGCAATCAGCCCCAGCATTTT.

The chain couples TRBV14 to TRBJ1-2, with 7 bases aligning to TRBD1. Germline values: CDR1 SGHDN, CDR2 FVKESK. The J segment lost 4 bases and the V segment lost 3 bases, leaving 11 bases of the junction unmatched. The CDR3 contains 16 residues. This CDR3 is CASSQRGQDSSYGYTF. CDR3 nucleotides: TGTGCCAGCAGCCAGAGGGGGCAGGACTCTTCCTATGGCTACACCTTC.

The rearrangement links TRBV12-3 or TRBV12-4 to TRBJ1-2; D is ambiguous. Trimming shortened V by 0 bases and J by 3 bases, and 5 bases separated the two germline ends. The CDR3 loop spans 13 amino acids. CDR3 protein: CASSLARDYGYTF. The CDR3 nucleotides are TGTGCCAGCAGTTTAGCGCGGGACTATGGCTACACCTTC.

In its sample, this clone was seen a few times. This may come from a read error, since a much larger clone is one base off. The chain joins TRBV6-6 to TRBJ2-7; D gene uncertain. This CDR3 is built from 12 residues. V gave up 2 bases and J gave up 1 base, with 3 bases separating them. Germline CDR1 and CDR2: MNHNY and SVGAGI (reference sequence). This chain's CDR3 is CASSYPSYEQYF. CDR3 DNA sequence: TGTGCCAGCAGTTACCCGTCCTACGAGCAGTACTTC.

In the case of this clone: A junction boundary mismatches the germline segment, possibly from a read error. CDR3 in DNA: TGTGTCAGCAGTCAAGGACTAGCGCCCACCTACGAGCAGTACTTC. This gives the protein CVSSQGLAPTYEQYF. The rearrangement uses TRBV2 and TRBJ2-7; TRBD2 aligns across 9 bases. Germline CDR1 SNHLY, CDR2 FYNNEI. The CDR3 loop spans 15 amino acids.

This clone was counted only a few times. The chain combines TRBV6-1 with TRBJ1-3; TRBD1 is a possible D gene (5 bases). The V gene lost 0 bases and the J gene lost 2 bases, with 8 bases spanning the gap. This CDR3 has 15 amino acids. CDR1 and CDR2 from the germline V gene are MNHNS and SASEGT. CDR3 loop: CASSEAWGPGNTIYF. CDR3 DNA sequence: TGTGCCAGCAGTGAAGCGTGGGGCCCTGGAAACACCATATATTTT.

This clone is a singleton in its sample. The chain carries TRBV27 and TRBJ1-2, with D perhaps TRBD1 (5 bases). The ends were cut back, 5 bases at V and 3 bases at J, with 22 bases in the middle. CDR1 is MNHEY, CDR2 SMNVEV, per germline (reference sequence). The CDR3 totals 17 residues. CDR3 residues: CASSPLQRGREDYGYTF. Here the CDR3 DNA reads TGTGCCAGCAGTCCACTCCAACGGGGCAGGGAGGACTATGGCTACACCTTC.

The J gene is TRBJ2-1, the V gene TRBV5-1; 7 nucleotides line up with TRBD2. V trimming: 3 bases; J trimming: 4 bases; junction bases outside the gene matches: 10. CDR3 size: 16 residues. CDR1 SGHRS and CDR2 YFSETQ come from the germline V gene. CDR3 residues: CASSSGSGMGYNEQFF. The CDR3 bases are TGCGCCAGCAGCTCGGGCAGCGGGATGGGATACAATGAGCAGTTCTTC.

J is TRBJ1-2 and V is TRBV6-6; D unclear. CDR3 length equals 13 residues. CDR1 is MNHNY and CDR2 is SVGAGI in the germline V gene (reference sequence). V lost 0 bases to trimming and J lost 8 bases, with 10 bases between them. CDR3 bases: TGTGCCAGCAGTTACTCGCGGGGAAGCGGCTACACCTTC. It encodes CASSYSRGSGYTF.

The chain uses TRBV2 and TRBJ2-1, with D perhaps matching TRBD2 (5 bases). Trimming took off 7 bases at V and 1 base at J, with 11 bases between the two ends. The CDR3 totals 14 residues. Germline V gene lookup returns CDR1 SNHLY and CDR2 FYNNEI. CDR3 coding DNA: TGTGCCAGCACGGAGGCGGGTTCCTACAATGAGCAGTTCTTC. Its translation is CASTEAGSYNEQFF.

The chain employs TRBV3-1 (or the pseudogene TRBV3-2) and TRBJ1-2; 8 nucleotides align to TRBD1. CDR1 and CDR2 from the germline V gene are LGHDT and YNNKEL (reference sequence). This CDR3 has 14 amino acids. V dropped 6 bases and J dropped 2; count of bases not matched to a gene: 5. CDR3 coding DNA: TGTGCCAGCAGACCATGGACAGGGAACTATGGCTACACCTTC. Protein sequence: CASRPWTGNYGYTF.

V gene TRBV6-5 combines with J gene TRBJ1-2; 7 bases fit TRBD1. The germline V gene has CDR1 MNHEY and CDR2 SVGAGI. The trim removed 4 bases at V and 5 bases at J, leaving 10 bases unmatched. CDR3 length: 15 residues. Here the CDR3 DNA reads TGTGCCAGCAGTTTGAGCAAGGGGGCGAGTTATGGCTACACCTTC. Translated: CASSLSKGASYGYTF.

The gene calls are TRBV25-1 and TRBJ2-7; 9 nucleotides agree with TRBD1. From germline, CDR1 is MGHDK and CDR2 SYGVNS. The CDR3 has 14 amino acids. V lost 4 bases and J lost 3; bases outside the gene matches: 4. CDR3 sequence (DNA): TGTGCCAGCAGTGGAGGACAGGGGTACTACGAGCAGTACTTC. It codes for CASSGGQGYYEQYF.